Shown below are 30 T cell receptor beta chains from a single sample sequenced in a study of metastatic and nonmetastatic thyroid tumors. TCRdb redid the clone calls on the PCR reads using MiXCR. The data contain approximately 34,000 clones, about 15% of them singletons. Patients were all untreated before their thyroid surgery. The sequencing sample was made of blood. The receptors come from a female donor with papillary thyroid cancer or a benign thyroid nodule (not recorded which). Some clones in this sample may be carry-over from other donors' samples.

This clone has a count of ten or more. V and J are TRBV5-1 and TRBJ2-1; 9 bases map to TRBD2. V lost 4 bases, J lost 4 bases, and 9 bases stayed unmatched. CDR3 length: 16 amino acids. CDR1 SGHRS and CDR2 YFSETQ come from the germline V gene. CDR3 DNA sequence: TGCGCCAGCAGCCTGCCGGGACTAGCAGCGTACAATGAGCAGTTCTTC. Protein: CASSLPGLAAYNEQFF.

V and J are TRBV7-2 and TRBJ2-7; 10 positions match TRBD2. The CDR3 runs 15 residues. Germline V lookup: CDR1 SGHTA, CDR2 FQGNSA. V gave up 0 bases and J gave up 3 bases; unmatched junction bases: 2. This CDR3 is CASSLALAGIYEQYF. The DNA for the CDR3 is TGTGCCAGCAGCTTAGCACTAGCGGGGATCTACGAGCAGTACTTC.

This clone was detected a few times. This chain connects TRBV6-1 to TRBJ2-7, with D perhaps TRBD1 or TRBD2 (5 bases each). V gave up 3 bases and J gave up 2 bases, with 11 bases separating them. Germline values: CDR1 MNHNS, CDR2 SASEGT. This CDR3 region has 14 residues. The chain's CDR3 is CASSEWGSTYEQYF. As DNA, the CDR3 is TGTGCCAGCAGTGAGTGGGGGTCAACCTACGAGCAGTACTTC.

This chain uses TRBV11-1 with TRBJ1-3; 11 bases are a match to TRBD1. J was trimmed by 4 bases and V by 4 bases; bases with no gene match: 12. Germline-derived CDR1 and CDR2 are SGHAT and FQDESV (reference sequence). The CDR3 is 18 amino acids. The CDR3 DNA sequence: TGTGCCAGCAGCTCATTCCGAGGACAGGGGGCCTTCGGAAACACCATATATTTT. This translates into CASSSFRGQGAFGNTIYF.

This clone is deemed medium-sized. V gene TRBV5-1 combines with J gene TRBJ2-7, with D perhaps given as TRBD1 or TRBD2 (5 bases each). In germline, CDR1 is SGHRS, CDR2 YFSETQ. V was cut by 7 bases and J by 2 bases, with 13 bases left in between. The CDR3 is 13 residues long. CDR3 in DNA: TGCGCCAGCTCACCAGGGACCACCTACGAGCAGTACTTC. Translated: CASSPGTTYEQYF.

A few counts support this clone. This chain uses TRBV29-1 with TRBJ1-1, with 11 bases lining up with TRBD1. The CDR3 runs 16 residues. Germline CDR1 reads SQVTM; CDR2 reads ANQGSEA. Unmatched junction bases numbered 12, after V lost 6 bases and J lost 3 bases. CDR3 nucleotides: TGCAGCGTGCCCAGGACAGGGGGCTTCGTAGACACTGAAGCTTTCTTT. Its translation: CSVPRTGGFVDTEAFF. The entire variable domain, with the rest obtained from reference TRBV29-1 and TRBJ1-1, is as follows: SAVISQKPSRDICQRGTSLTIQCQVDSQVTMMFWYRQQPGQSLTLIATANQGSEATYESGFVIDKFPISRPNLTFSTLTVSNMSPEDSSIYLCSVPRTGGFVDTEAFFGQGTRLTVV.

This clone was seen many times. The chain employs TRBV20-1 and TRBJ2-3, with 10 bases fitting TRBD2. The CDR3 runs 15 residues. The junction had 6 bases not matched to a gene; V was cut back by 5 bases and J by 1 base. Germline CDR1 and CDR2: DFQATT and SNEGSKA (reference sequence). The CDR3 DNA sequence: TGCAGTGCTGTCCCCGGGACTAGCGGCACAGATACGCAGTATTTT. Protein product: CSAVPGTSGTDTQYF.

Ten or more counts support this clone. Written as DNA, the CDR3 is TGTGCCAGCAGTTTCGGCGGGGGGCTCAAATCCTACGAGCAGTACTTC. Its protein product is CASSFGGGLKSYEQYF. This chain connects TRBV12-3 or TRBV12-4 to TRBJ2-7, with TRBD2 matching 8 bases. Trimming took 3 bases from V and 1 from J; bases not matched to a gene: 8. The CDR3 is made up of 16 amino acids.

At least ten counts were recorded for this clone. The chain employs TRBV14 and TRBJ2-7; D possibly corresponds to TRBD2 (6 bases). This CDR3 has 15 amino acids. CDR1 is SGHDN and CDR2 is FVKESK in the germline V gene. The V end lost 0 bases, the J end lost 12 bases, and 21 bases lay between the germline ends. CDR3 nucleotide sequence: TGTGCCAGCAGCCAAGATAGCCTTAATAGCGGCCGGGGGTACTTC. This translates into CASSQDSLNSGRGYF. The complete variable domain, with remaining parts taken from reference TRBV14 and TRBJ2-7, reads EAGVTQFPSHSVIEKGQTVTLRCDPISGHDNLYWYRRVMGKEIKFLLHFVKESKQDESGMPNNRFLAERTGGTYSTLKVQPAELEDSGVYFCASSQDSLNSGRGYFGPGTRLTVT.

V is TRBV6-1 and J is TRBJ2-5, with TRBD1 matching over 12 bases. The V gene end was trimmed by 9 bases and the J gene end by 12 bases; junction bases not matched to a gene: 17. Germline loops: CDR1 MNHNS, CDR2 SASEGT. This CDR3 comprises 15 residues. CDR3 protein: CASSPGTGGPKAKYF. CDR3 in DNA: TGTGCCAGTAGCCCAGGGACAGGGGGCCCGAAGGCCAAGTACTTC.

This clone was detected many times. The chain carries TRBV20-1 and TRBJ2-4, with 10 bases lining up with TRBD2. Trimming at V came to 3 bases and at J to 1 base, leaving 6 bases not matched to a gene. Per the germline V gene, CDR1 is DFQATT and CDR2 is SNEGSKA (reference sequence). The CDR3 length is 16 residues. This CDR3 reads CSASGGGLAAKNIQYF. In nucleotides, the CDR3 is TGCAGTGCTAGCGGGGGGGGACTAGCGGCCAAAAACATTCAGTACTTC.

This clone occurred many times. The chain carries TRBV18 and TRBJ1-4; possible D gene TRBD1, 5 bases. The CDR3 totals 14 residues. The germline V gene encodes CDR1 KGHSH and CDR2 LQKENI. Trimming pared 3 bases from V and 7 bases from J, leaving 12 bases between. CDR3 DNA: TGTGCCAGCTCACCCACAGGTATCGGTGAAAAACTGTTTTTT. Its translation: CASSPTGIGEKLFF.

The CDR3 loop reads CASSWPGQGNTEAFF. In nucleotides, the CDR3 is TGTGCCAGCTCATGGCCGGGACAGGGGAACACTGAAGCTTTCTTT. J is TRBJ1-1 and V is TRBV18, with TRBD1 identical over 9 bases. The CDR3 has 15 amino acids. Germline CDR1 reads KGHSH; CDR2 reads LQKENI. Trimming at V came to 5 bases and at J to 1 base, leaving 5 bases not matched to a gene.

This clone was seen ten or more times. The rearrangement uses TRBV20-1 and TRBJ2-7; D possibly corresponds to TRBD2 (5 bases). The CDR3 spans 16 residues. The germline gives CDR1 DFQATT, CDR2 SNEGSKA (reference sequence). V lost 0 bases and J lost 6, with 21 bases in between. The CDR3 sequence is CSARDPSSSLLVEQYF. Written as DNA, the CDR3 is TGCAGTGCTAGAGATCCCTCTAGCTCATTACTAGTCGAGCAGTACTTC.

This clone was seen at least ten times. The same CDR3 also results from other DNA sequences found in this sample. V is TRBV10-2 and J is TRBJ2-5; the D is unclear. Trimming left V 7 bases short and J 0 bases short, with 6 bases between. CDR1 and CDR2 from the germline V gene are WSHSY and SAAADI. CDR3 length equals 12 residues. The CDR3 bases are TGCGCCAGCACAGAGTACCAAGAGACCCAGTACTTC. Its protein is CASTEYQETQYF.

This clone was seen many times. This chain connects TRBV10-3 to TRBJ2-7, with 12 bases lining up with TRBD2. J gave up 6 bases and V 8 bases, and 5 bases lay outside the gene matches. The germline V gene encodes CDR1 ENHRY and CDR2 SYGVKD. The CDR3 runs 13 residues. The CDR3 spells CAISASGRGEQYF. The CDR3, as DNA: TGTGCCATCTCTGCTAGCGGGAGGGGCGAGCAGTACTTC.

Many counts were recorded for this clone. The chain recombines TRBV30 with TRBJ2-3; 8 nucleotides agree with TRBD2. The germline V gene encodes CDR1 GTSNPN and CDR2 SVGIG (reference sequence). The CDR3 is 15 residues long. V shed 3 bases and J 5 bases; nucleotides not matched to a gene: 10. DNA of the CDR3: TGTGCCTGGAGCCGCGGGGGGCCTCACGGAGATACGCAGTATTTT. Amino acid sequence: CAWSRGGPHGDTQYF.

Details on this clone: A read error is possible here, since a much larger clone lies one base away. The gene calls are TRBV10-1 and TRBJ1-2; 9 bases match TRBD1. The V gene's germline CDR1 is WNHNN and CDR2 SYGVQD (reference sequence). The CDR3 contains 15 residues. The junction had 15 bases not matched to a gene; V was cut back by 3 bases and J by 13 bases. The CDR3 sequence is CASSDRGGPGQGITF. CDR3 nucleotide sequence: TGCGCCAGCAGTGATAGGGGGGGACCGGGACAGGGTATCACCTTC.

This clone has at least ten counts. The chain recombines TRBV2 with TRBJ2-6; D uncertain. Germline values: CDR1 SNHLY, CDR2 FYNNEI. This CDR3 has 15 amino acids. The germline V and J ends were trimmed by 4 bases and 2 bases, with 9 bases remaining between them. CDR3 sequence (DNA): TGTGCCAGCAGTGCCACCGACGCTGGGGCCAACGTCCTGACTTTC. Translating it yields CASSATDAGANVLTF.

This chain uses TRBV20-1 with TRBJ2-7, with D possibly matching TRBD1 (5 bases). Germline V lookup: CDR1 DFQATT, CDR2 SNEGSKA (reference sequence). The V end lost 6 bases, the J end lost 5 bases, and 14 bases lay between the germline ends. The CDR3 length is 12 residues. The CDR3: CSAELGRNEQYF. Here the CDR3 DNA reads TGCAGTGCGGAGTTGGGGCGCAACGAGCAGTACTTC.

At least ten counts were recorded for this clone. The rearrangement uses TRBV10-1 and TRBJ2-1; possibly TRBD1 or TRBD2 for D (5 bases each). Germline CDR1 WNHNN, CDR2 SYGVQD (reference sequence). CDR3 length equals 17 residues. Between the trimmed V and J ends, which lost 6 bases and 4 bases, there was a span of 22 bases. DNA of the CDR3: TGCGCCAGCAGGGAAGGGACGACCAGGCCCCTTTACAATGAGCAGTTCTTC. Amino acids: CASREGTTRPLYNEQFF.

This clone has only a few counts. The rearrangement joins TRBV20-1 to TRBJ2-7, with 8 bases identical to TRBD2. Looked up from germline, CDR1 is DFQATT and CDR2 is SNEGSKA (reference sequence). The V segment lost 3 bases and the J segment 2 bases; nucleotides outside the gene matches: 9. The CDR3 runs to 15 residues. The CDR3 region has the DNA TGCAGTGCTAGGGGGGCTAGCGGGCAAACCTACGAGCAGTACTTC. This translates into CSARGASGQTYEQYF.

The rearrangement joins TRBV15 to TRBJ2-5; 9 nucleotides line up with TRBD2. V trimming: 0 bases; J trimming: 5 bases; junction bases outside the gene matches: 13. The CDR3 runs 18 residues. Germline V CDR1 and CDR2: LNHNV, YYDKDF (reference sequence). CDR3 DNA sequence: TGTGCCACCAGCAGAGATAAGTGGGAAGCGGGAGGCCGGGAGACCCAGTACTTC. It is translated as CATSRDKWEAGGRETQYF. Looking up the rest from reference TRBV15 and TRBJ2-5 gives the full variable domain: DAMVIQNPRYQVTQFGKPVTLSCSQTLNHNVMYWYQQKSSQAPKLLFHYYDKDFNNEADTPDNFQSRRPNTSFCFLDIRSPGLGDTAMYLCATSRDKWEAGGRETQYFGPGTRLLVL.

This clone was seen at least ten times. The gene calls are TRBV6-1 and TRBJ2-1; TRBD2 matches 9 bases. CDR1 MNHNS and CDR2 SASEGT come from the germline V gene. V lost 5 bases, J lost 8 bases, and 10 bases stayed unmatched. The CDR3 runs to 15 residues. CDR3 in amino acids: CASSPGTSSADEQFF. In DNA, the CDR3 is TGTGCCAGCAGTCCCGGGACTAGCTCGGCCGATGAGCAGTTCTTC.

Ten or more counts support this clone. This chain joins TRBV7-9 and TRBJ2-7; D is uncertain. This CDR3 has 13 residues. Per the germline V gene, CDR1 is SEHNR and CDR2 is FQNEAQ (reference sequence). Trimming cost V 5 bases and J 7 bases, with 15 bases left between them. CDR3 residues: CASSQPTQDEQYF. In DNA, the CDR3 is TGTGCCAGCAGCCAGCCCACCCAAGATGAGCAGTACTTC.

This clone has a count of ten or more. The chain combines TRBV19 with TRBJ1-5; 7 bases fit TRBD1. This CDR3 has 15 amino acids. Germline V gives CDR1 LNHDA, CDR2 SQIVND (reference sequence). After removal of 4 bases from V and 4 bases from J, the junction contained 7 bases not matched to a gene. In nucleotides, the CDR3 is TGTGCCAGTAGTACCGGGACAGCTCTAAATCAGCCCCAGCATTTT. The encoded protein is CASSTGTALNQPQHF.

In nucleotides, the CDR3 is TGCAGTGCTAGAAATTTAAGGGATGGCCTGGGGGAGACCCAGTACTTC. Protein: CSARNLRDGLGETQYF. The V gene is TRBV20-1, the J gene TRBJ2-5, with no clear D. V was shortened by 2 bases and J by 5 bases, with 21 bases between the two germline ends. CDR3 length equals 16 residues. In germline, CDR1 is DFQATT, CDR2 SNEGSKA (reference sequence).

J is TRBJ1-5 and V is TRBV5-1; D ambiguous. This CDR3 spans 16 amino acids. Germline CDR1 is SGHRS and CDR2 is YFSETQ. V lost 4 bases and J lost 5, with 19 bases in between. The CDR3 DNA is TGCGCCAGCAGCCCGACACCCGGCAGGCCTGATCAGCCCCAGCATTTT. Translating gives CASSPTPGRPDQPQHF.

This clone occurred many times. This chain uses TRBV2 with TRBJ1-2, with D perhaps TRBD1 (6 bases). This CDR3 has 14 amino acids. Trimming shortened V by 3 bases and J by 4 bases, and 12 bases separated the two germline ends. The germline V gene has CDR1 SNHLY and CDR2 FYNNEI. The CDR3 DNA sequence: TGTGCCAGCAGTGAGCAGGGGTCGCGCTATGGCTACACCTTC. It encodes CASSEQGSRYGYTF.

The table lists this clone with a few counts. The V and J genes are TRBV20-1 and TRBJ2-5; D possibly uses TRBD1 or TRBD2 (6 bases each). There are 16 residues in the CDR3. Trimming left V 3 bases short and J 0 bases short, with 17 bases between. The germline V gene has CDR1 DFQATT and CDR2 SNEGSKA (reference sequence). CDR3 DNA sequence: TGCAGTGCTAGGGGGGTAGGGGGGTCGTACCAAGAGACCCAGTACTTC. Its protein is CSARGVGGSYQETQYF.